This TCR beta chain was recovered during a study of T cell responses to AZD1222 COVID-19 vaccine. The V gene lost 3 bases and the J gene lost 4 bases, with 3 bases spanning the gap. The CDR3 length is 11 residues. Germline CDR1 and CDR2: SGHVS and FQNEAQ. Here immunoSEQ multiplex PCR was the method, and the copy in TCRdb shows in-frame clones only, minus some. The data contain more than 120,000 clones, around 94% of them singletons. The source material was peripheral blood, sampled 28 days after the second AZD1222 dose. This clonotype was sampled from an adult who received the AZD1222 COVID-19 vaccine. J is TRBJ1-1 and V is TRBV7-8; D gene unclear. CDR3 sequence: CASSFSTEAFF. The CDR3 DNA is TGTGCCAGCAGCTTCTCCACTGAAGCTTTCTTT.